This T cell receptor (beta chain) came from a study of CD8 T cells in ankylosing spondylitis. In regard to this clonotype: The antigen remains unidentified.

Points from the study as a whole: For ankylosing spondylitis blood, a TCR beta motif of fewer than 10 highly homologous variants appeared characteristic.

The CDR3 is 13 amino acids. The J segment lost 7 bases and the V segment lost 5 bases, leaving 8 bases of the junction unmatched. The germline V gene encodes CDR1 DFQATT and CDR2 SNEGSKA (reference sequence). With molecular barcodes, quantitative 5'-RACE was used to make the TCR beta libraries. One entry per CDR3 protein, called by TCRdb with MiXCR from the 5' RACE reads. Among about 140,000 distinct CDR3 sequences listed, roughly 8% were seen once. Material for sequencing was synovial fluid, either unsorted or a sorted T cell fraction (not recorded which). The source of this sequence is a male donor with ankylosing spondylitis. V gene TRBV20-1 combines with J gene TRBJ1-5; 7 bases are a match to TRBD1. This CDR3 is CSAPWQGGQPQHF. The CDR3 DNA follows: TGCAGTGCTCCCTGGCAGGGGGGACAGCCCCAGCATTTT.